One and the same sample provided the 13 T cell receptor beta chains below, sequenced in a study of control samples from healthy donors and cancer patients. TCRdb's copy holds only in-frame clones and misses some; the assay was immunoSEQ multiplex PCR. The profile shows about 75,000 clones, about four fifths of them singletons. The source material was blood. Receptors were obtained from a man aged 50 to 60 in good health.

This clone has only one observation. The CDR3 here is CASSLWTGEHEQYF. CDR3 DNA: TGTGCCAGCAGCTTGTGGACAGGGGAACACGAGCAGTACTTC. The chain is built from TRBV7-2 and TRBJ2-7; 9 bases line up with TRBD1. Germline lookup yields CDR1 SGHTA and CDR2 FQGNSA. The CDR3 length is 14 residues. V lost 3 bases to trimming and J lost 5 bases; unmatched junction nucleotides: 5.

The chain has TRBV7-8 and TRBJ2-7; the D gene is possibly TRBD1 (6 bases). V lost 1 base, J lost 0 bases, and 10 bases lay in between. From germline, CDR1 is SGHVS and CDR2 FQNEAQ. The CDR3 totals 15 residues. CDR3 sequence reads: CASSLVGQSSYEQYF. The CDR3 bases are TGTGCCAGCAGCTTAGTTGGACAGAGCTCCTACGAGCAGTACTTC.

The chain couples TRBV9 to TRBJ2-7; D ambiguous. CDR3 length equals 12 residues. V lost 3 bases and J lost 2, with 6 bases in between. Germline V CDR1 and CDR2: SGDLS, YYNGEE. CDR3 amino acids: CASSADAYEQYF. The CDR3 DNA reads TGTGCCAGCAGCGCTGACGCCTACGAGCAGTACTTC.

The rearrangement joins TRBV5-1 to TRBJ2-2, with D perhaps matching TRBD2 (7 bases). V was clipped by 1 base and J by 4 bases, with 11 bases between them. Germline CDR1 is SGHRS and CDR2 is YFSETQ. The CDR3 is 15 residues long. CDR3 loop: CASSLSGTSTGELFF. CDR3 nucleotides: TGCGCCAGCAGCTTGAGCGGGACATCCACCGGGGAGCTGTTTTTT.

The V call is TRBV5-1, the J call TRBJ1-5; 8 positions agree with TRBD1. Per the germline V gene, CDR1 is SGHRS and CDR2 is YFSETQ. With 0 bases clipped from V and 3 bases from J, the junction kept 5 bases outside the gene matches. There are 16 residues in the CDR3. DNA for the CDR3: TGCGCCAGCAGCTTGGTCCGGGACAGGTTCAATCAGCCCCAGCATTTT. Protein sequence: CASSLVRDRFNQPQHF. Complete variable domain (other parts from reference TRBV5-1 and TRBJ1-5): KAGVTQTPRYLIKTRGQQVTLSCSPISGHRSVSWYQQTPGQGLQFLFEYFSETQRNKGNFPGRFSGRQFSNSRSEMNVSTLELGDSALYLCASSLVRDRFNQPQHFGDGTRLSIL.

The J gene is TRBJ1-2, the V gene TRBV10-2, with D tentatively TRBD1 (6 bases). CDR1 and CDR2 (germline): WSHSY, SAAADI. The V end was cut by 3 bases, the J end by 4 bases, with 9 bases between. This CDR3 spans 13 amino acids. The CDR3 loop reads CASSDRGGYGYTF. The CDR3 DNA reads as TGCGCCAGCAGTGACAGGGGCGGCTATGGCTACACCTTC.

The J gene is TRBJ2-1, the V gene TRBV3-1 (or the pseudogene TRBV3-2), with D perhaps TRBD2 (6 bases). Germline V gene data show CDR1 as LGHDT and CDR2 as YNNKEL (reference sequence). V was trimmed by 1 base and J by 7 bases, leaving 8 bases between them. The CDR3 is 13 amino acids. CDR3 residues: CASSQVRGNEQFF. The CDR3 DNA reads TGTGCCAGCAGCCAAGTACGGGGGAATGAGCAGTTCTTC.

CDR3 coding DNA: TGTGCCAGCAGCCGGGGACAGCAACCAAACTATGGCTACACCTTC. As protein: CASSRGQQPNYGYTF. The chain couples TRBV4-2 to TRBJ1-2; 7 bases map to TRBD1. This CDR3 has 15 amino acids. Trimming took 4 bases from V and 2 from J; bases not matched to a gene: 7. Germline V gene data show CDR1 as LGHNA and CDR2 as YNFKEQ.

The chain recombines TRBV2 with TRBJ1-4, with 7 bases identical to TRBD1. This CDR3 is built from 14 residues. CDR1 is SNHLY, CDR2 FYNNEI, per germline. V lost 8 bases and J lost 8; bases outside the gene matches: 11. This chain's CDR3 is CASGKTGSDEKLFF. CDR3 nucleotide sequence: TGTGCCAGCGGAAAGACAGGGTCGGACGAAAAACTGTTTTTT.

The rearrangement joins TRBV5-1 to TRBJ1-1, with D possibly matching TRBD1 (5 bases). The CDR3 sequence is 14 residues long. CDR1 and CDR2 from the germline V gene are SGHRS and YFSETQ. Trimming pared 0 bases from V and 5 bases from J, leaving 11 bases between. CDR3 in DNA: TGCGCCAGCAGCTTGGGTTCCTACAGGACTGAAGCTTTCTTT. Residues: CASSLGSYRTEAFF. The full variable domain, rest sourced from reference TRBV5-1 and TRBJ1-1, is KAGVTQTPRYLIKTRGQQVTLSCSPISGHRSVSWYQQTPGQGLQFLFEYFSETQRNKGNFPGRFSGRQFSNSRSEMNVSTLELGDSALYLCASSLGSYRTEAFFGQGTRLTVV.

The chain couples TRBV4-3 to TRBJ2-1; weak D call: TRBD2 (6 bases). V was shortened by 3 bases and J by 6 bases, with 21 bases between the two germline ends. Germline V gives CDR1 LGHNA, CDR2 YSLEER. This CDR3 spans 17 amino acids. CDR3 DNA sequence: TGCGCCAGCAGCCACGATTGGGGGACTGCAGAGTCCAATGAGCAGTTCTTC. It yields the protein CASSHDWGTAESNEQFF.

V usage is TRBV30 and J usage is TRBJ2-2; no clear D gene. V was pared by 2 bases and J by 5 bases, with 21 bases between. This CDR3 has 17 amino acids. Germline V gene lookup returns CDR1 GTSNPN and CDR2 SVGIG (reference sequence). The CDR3 spells CAWSKIGRAVTTGELFF. The DNA for the CDR3 is TGTGCCTGGAGTAAAATAGGCCGGGCAGTAACGACCGGGGAGCTGTTTTTT.

This clone was recorded once. The chain employs TRBV28 and TRBJ2-1, with TRBD1 matching 8 bases. The CDR3 has 20 amino acids. With 6 bases clipped from V and 7 bases from J, the junction kept 26 bases outside the gene matches. Germline CDR1 and CDR2: MDHEN and SYDVKM. CDR3 bases: TGTGCCAGCAGCCAACATTCTGCTGACAGGGGCCCCTACAATGCGAATGAGCAGTTCTTC. Encoded protein: CASSQHSADRGPYNANEQFF. Filled out from reference TRBV28 and TRBJ2-1, the complete variable domain reads DVKVTQSSRYLVKRTGEKVFLECVQDMDHENMFWYRQDPGLGLRLIYFSYDVKMKEKGDIPEGYSVSREKKERFSLILESASTNQTSMYLCASSQHSADRGPYNANEQFFGPGTRLTVL.